These T cell receptor beta chains were read from a single sample in a study of T-cell memory formation after mild COVID-19. TCRdb fed the 5' RACE reads into MiXCR, producing one record per CDR3 protein. The data contain tens of thousands of distinct CDR3 sequences, 7.3% of them singletons. Specimen: PBMCs or a T cell subset sorted from them (not recorded which). Receptors originate from a man younger than 35 who had mild COVID-19 (a few samples of this study predate the infection). Cell type and time point are not known. The CDR3 runs from the conserved cysteine through the conserved F or W. A D gene is named only where the DNA matches it firmly. The listing skips clone size in some rows; elsewhere it reads once, few, many or a size class.

V,D,J,size,CDR3,DNA
TRBV7-2,NA,TRBJ2-1,NA,CASSSRADANEQFF,TGTGCCAGCAGCTCCCGAGCTGACGCAAATGAGCAGTTCTTC
TRBV9,TRBD1,TRBJ1-2,few,CASTGDTNYGYTF,TGTGCCAGTACAGGGGATACTAACTATGGCTACACCTTC
TRBV20-1,NA,TRBJ2-5,medium-sized,CSARDETQYF,TGCAGTGCTAGAGATGAGACCCAGTACTTC
TRBV7-9,TRBD1,TRBJ2-3,few,CASSWTGGTTDTQYF,TGTGCCAGCAGTTGGACAGGGGGAACCACAGATACGCAGTATTTT
TRBV18,TRBD1,TRBJ1-2,NA,CASSRVDRGGYGYTF,TGTGCCAGCTCACGCGTGGACAGGGGAGGCTATGGCTACACCTTC
TRBV18,TRBD1,TRBJ1-5,NA,CASSFTGDQPQHF,TGTGCCAGCTCATTTACAGGGGATCAGCCCCAGCATTTT
TRBV5-1,NA,TRBJ2-5,many,CASSFGQSQETQYF,TGCGCCAGCAGCTTCGGTCAGTCCCAAGAGACCCAGTACTTC
TRBV27,TRBD1,TRBJ2-2,NA,CASSRPDGQVNTGELFF,TGTGCCAGCAGTCGCCCCGATGGACAGGTCAACACCGGGGAGCTGTTTTTT
TRBV28,TRBD2,TRBJ2-3,NA,CASSTPTSGGYTQYF,TGTGCCAGCAGTACTCCGACTAGCGGGGGATATACGCAGTATTTT
TRBV7-8,TRBD1,TRBJ1-6,few,CASSRVRDSNSPLHF,TGTGCCAGCAGCCGCGTCCGGGACAGTAATTCACCCCTCCACTTT
TRBV3-1,NA,TRBJ2-5,few,CASSQDQARYTQETQYF,TGTGCCAGCAGCCAAGATCAGGCACGGTATACTCAAGAGACCCAGTACTTC
TRBV25-1,NA,TRBJ1-1,NA,CASSGARKAFF,TGTGCCAGCAGTGGGGCCCGGAAAGCTTTCTTT
TRBV7-2,NA,TRBJ1-6,few,CASTGGRALNSPLHF,TGTGCCAGCACCGGGGGCAGGGCACTAAATTCACCCCTCCACTTT
TRBV7-2,TRBD2,TRBJ2-3,NA,CASTLAGHTDTQYF,TGTGCCAGCACCCTAGCGGGGCACACAGATACGCAGTATTTT